This T cell receptor (beta chain) derives from a study of T cell repertoires in cytomegalovirus infection. Turning to the study itself: The public TCR beta signatures pointed to both CMV infection and matching HLA type.

This clonotype was observed a few times. The antigen is unknown. TCRdb reprocessed the reads via MiXCR and lists one record per CDR3 protein. This sample has hundreds of thousands of distinct CDR3 sequences, with about 28% found just once. This CDR3 is 14 amino acids long. Germline values: CDR1 MGHRA, CDR2 YSYEKL. Trimming cost V 0 bases and J 9 bases, with 12 bases left between them. This sample comprised cultured PBMCs, obtained from culture after CMV antigen stimulation. The chain recombines TRBV4-1 with TRBJ2-4, with unresolved D. This receptor was identified in a human donor in good health (CMV status not recorded). Some clones in this sample may be carry-over from other donors' samples. The CDR3 is CASSQDQYSGIQYF. The CDR3 coding sequence is TGCGCCAGCAGCCAAGATCAGTATTCGGGCATTCAGTACTTC.